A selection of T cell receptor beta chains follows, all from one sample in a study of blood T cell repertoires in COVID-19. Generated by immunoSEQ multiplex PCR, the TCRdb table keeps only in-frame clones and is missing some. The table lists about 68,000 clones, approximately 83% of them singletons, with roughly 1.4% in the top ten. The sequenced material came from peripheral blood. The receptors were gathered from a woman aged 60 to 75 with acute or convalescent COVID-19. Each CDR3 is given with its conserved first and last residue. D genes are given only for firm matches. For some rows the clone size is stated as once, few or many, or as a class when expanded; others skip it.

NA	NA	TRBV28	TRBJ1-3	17	CASSLASTARGGNTIYF	TGTGCCAGCAGTTTAGCCTCGACAGCGCGGGGGGGAAACACCATATATTTT
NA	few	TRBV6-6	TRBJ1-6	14	CASSIRDTNSPLHF	TGTGCCAGCAGCATCCGGGACACTAATTCACCCCTCCACTTT
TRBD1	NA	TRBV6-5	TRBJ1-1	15	CASSGTGRKNTEAFF	TGTGCCAGCAGCGGGACAGGGAGGAAGAACACTGAAGCTTTCTTT
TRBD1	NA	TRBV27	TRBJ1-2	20	CASSRLRDRGLRHSHYGYTF	TGTGCCAGCAGTCGTCTCCGGGACAGGGGGCTGAGGCATTCTCACTATGGCTACACCTTC
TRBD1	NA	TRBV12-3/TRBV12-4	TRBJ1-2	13	CASSSQGRSGYTF	TGTGCCAGCAGTTCACAGGGGCGGAGTGGCTACACCTTC
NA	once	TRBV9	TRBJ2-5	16	CASSVGGDYLQETQYF	TGTGCCAGCAGCGTAGGGGGAGACTACCTCCAAGAGACCCAGTACTTC
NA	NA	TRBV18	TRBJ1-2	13	CASSSEGDYGYTF	TGTGCCAGCTCATCCGAGGGGGACTATGGCTACACCTTC
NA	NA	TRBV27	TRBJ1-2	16	CASSVLRGADNYGYTF	TGTGCCAGCAGTGTCTTGCGGGGGGCGGATAACTATGGCTACACCTTC
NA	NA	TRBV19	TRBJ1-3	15	CASTPGGRSGNTIYF	TGTGCCAGTACCCCGGGGGGACGCTCTGGAAACACCATATATTTT
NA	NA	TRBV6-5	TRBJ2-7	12	CASRQGPYEQYF	TGTGCCTCACGGCAGGGCCCCTACGAGCAGTACTTC
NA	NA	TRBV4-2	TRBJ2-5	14	CASSQKQAEETQYF	TGTGCCAGCAGCCAGAAACAGGCTGAAGAGACCCAGTACTTC
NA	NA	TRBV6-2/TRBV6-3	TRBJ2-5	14	CASSYLRGKETQYF	TGTGCCAGCAGTTATCTTCGGGGGAAAGAGACCCAGTACTTC
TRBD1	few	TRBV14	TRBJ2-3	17	CASSRYSGTGSTDTQYF	TGTGCCAGCAGCCGATACTCCGGGACAGGTAGCACAGATACGCAGTATTTT
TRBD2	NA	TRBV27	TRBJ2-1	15	CASSSRLAVVDEQFF	TGTGCCAGCAGTTCAAGACTAGCTGTTGTTGATGAGCAGTTCTTC
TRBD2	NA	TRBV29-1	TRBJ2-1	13	CSVGTSQSGEQFF	TGCAGCGTTGGGACTAGCCAATCGGGTGAGCAGTTCTTC
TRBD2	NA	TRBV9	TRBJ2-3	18	CASSVGGGGTSGRDTQYF	TGTGCCAGCAGCGTAGGAGGCGGGGGGACTAGCGGTAGGGATACGCAGTATTTT
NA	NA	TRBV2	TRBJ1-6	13	CASTRLTNSPLHF	TGTGCCAGCACGAGACTGACTAATTCACCCCTCCACTTT
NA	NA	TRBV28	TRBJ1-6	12	CASSLLNSPLHF	TGTGCCAGCAGTTTGTTAAATTCACCCCTCCACTTT
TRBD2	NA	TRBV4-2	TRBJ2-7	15	CASSLSGGTGYEQYF	TGTGCCAGCAGCCTAAGCGGGGGGACTGGTTACGAGCAGTACTTC
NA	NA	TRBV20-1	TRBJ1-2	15	CSASGDSTFNYGYTF	TGCAGTGCTAGTGGAGACAGTACCTTTAACTATGGCTACACCTTC
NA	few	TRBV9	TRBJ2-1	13	CASSILVDNEQFF	TGTGCCAGCAGCATTCTCGTAGACAATGAGCAGTTCTTC
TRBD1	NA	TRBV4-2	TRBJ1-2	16	CASSREEGGRLHGYTF	TGTGCCAGCAGCCGGGAAGAAGGGGGCCGTCTTCATGGCTACACCTTC
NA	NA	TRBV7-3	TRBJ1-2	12	CASSLRYGGYTF	TGTGCCAGCAGCTTAAGGTACGGTGGCTACACCTTC
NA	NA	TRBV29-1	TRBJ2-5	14	CSALNPDNQETQYF	TGCAGCGCACTCAATCCGGACAATCAAGAGACCCAGTACTTC
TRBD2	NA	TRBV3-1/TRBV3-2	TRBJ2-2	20	CASSPPRYGLAESNTGELFF	TGTGCCAGCAGCCCCCCAAGATACGGGCTAGCGGAGTCGAACACCGGGGAGCTGTTTTTT
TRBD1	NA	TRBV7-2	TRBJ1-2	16	CASSLAVSGGVTGYTF	TGTGCCAGCAGCTTAGCTGTGTCAGGGGGAGTTACAGGCTACACCTTC
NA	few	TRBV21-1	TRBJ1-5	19	CASSGVLVRQKYSNQPQHF	TGTGCCAGCAGCGGCGTTTTAGTAAGACAGAAGTATAGCAATCAGCCCCAGCATTTT
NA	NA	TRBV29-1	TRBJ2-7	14	CSVTGWGGRDEQYF	TGCAGCGTTACCGGATGGGGCGGTCGAGACGAGCAGTACTTC
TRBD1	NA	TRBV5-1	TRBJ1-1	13	CASSPQGAPEAFF	TGCGCCAGCAGCCCCCAGGGGGCGCCTGAAGCTTTCTTT
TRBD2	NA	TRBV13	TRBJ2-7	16	CASSSKKRGASYEQYF	TGTGCCAGCAGCTCAAAGAAGCGGGGTGCCTCCTACGAGCAGTACTTC
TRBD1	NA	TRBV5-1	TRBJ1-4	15	CASSPGQSGNEKLFF	TGCGCCAGCAGCCCGGGACAGAGTGGGAATGAAAAACTGTTTTTT
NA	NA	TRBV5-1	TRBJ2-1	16	CASSLEGRAQGSEQFF	TGCGCCAGCAGCTTGGAGGGGCGGGCCCAGGGGAGTGAGCAGTTCTTC
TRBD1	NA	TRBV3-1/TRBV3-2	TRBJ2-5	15	CASSQDPRGGETQYF	TGTGCCAGCAGCCAAGATCCCAGAGGGGGCGAGACCCAGTACTTC
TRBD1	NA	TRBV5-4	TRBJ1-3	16	CASSSDRVRSGNTIYF	TGTGCCAGCAGCTCAGACAGGGTACGCTCTGGAAACACCATATATTTT
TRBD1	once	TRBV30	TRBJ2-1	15	CAWREFGTGYNEQFF	TGTGCCTGGAGAGAGTTCGGGACAGGGTACAATGAGCAGTTCTTC
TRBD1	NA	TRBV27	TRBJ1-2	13	CASRPRQGNGYTF	TGTGCCAGCAGACCCCGACAGGGAAATGGCTACACCTTC
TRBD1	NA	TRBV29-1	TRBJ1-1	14	CSVPGTAMNTEAFF	TGCAGCGTTCCCGGGACAGCAATGAACACTGAAGCTTTCTTT
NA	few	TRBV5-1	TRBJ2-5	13	CASSLGVQETQYF	TGCGCCAGCAGCTTGGGAGTCCAAGAGACCCAGTACTTC
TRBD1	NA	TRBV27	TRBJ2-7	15	CASSLNPTGFYEQYF	TGTGCCAGCAGTTTAAACCCGACAGGGTTCTACGAGCAGTACTTC
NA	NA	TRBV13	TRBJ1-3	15	CASSLGREYGNTIYF	TGTGCCAGCAGCCTCGGACGGGAGTATGGAAACACCATATATTTT
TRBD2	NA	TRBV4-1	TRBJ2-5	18	CASSQTPGLAESKRTQYF	TGCGCCAGCAGCCAAACTCCGGGACTAGCGGAATCCAAGAGAACCCAGTACTTC